This TCR beta chain stems from a study of graft-versus-host responses after intestinal transplantation (dated by TCRdb to the early 2020s). Looking at the study overall: Recipients received multivisceral, liver-intestinal, or isolated intestinal transplants. Anti-thymocyte globulin induction was given to all recipients, followed by maintenance tacrolimus and steroids for 3 to 4 years. Bulk TCR-beta CDR3 sequencing was used to track graft-versus-host and host-versus-graft alloreactive T cell clones in the graft, circulation and bone marrow after intestinal transplantation. Alloreactive clones were identified by sequencing pre-transplant mixed lymphocyte reaction products and comparing these products with unstimulated pre-transplant donor and recipient T cells. Samples from three later patients were sequenced in-house on an Illumina MiSeq with MiXCR processing rather than by the commercial service. A peak of at least 4% donor T cells among recipient peripheral blood mononuclear cells was the definition used for donor T cell macrochimerism. A cohort of 20 to 25 intestinal transplant recipients, including one retransplant, was enrolled, and a few patients lacking pretransplant specimens were excluded.

A remark on this clone: The specificity of this receptor is unknown. Base qualities are not provided; no much larger clone lies one nucleotide away.

Study-level results and caveats: GvH clones were detected in recipient bone marrow, and some of these GvH clones were observed earlier in ileal mucosa or blood, consistent with an intestinal mucosal origin. High GvH to HvG T cell clonal ratios were observed in the allografts of patients with donor T cell macrochimerism. Early after transplant, declines in HvG clones were associated with peak levels of circulating GvH clones. The relatively low number and heterogeneity of intestinal transplant patients limited the conclusions.

Blood samples were collected up to 4 times in the first month after transplant and then at least monthly when available. V is pruned by 7 bases and J by 1 base, leaving 2 bases of the junction without a gene match. The CDR3 runs 13 amino acids, cysteine and phenylalanine included. The retained sequence is limited to the CDR3, 39 bases, with the frame set at the first base. CDR1 and CDR2 are drawn from the germline V gene: SNHLY, FYNNEI. The library relied on the immunoSEQ multiplex PCR assay. For most patients, genomic DNA was subjected to high-throughput TCR-beta CDR3 sequencing by Adaptive Biotechnologies. As for how the authors treated the data: Adaptive's ImmunoSEQ software supplied the TCR sequencing data for more than 15 patients, while MiXCR and VDJtools were used to process a few other patients. Because the origin of CDR3 nucleotide sequences shared between donor and recipient could not be assigned, those sequences were removed. Alloreactive clones required at least 2-fold expansion over unstimulated cells and minimum CFSE-low frequency of 0.002% (template counts) or 0.001% (read counts). Clones were considered mappable if detected in sequenced pre-transplant spleen, lymph node, or MLR CFSE-low populations of the donor or recipient. Cumulative frequency of alloreactive clones was calculated as a percentage of all sequences weighted by copy number. In TCRdb, the immuneACCESS table is reduced to in-frame sequences with V and J assigned. These tables do not hold every clone; where another copy was compared, an unresolved V gene accounts for under half, and the others remain unexplained. That table gives V, J and clone size, and the DNA gave D and trimming. This sample gives over 75,000 clones in total; around 86% of them show up just once. The biggest ten clones account for over 1.1% of the sample.

Specimen: PBMCs, collected 255 days after intestinal transplant. The rearranged chain carries TRBV2 and TRBJ1-1; the junction holds 8 bases that match TRBD1. The TCR sequence derives from a human patient who received an intestinal transplant, so some T cells may come from the graft donor. The sequence in DNA is TGTGCCAGCATGACAGGGGCGAACACTGAAGCTTTCTTT. This sequence encodes CASMTGANTEAFF.